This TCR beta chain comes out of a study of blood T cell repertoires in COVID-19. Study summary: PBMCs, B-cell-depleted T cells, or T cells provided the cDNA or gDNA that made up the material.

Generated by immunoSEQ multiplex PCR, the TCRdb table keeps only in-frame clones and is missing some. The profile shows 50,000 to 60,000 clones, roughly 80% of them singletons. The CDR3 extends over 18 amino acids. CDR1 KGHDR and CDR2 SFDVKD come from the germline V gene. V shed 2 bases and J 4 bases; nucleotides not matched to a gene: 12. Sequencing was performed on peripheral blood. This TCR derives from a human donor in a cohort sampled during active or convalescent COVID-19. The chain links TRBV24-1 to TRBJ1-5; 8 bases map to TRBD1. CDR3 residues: CATSDYNNGTGPNQPQHF. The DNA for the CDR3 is TGTGCCACCAGTGATTATAATAACGGGACAGGCCCTAATCAGCCCCAGCATTTT.